This T cell receptor beta chain is drawn from a study of cytomegalovirus exposure and HLA in healthy donors. A multiplex PCR was run with 60 Vbeta primers and 13 Jbeta primers. Only in-frame clones appear in the TCRdb table, and some are missing; sequencing was by immunoSEQ multiplex PCR. This table holds approximately 210,000 clones. Sequenced material: PBMCs. The source of this sequence is a woman under 40 in good health and CMV-seropositive.

The CDR3 spells CSGGRGEQYF. CDR3 nucleotides: TGCAGTGGTGGTCGGGGGGAGCAGTACTTC. This sequence joins TRBV20-1 and TRBJ2-5; 7 bases are shared with TRBD2. Germline CDR1 is DFQATT and CDR2 is SNEGSKA (reference sequence). V lost 7 bases and J lost 11; bases outside the gene matches: 7. This CDR3 comprises 10 residues.